This TCR beta chain was recorded in a study of T cell repertoires in cytomegalovirus infection. On the study more broadly: Selection of CMV epitopes for the study included recently identified HLA-C-restricted and well-studied HLA-B-restricted ones. In public TCR beta signatures, there were indications of both CMV infection and matching HLA type. Points from the study as a whole: Adding up the frequency of public TCR beta families identified people who carried CMV plus the relevant HLA. Clonotypes of TCR beta that were HLA-C-restricted and CMV-specific dominated the ex vivo response.

TCRdb processed the reads anew with MiXCR; each CDR3 protein has one entry. This sample yields about 350,000 distinct CDR3 sequences, of which about a third are seen a single time; about 13% belongs to the top ten. This clonotype was detected a few times. Antigen: not known. The material sequenced was cultured PBMCs, taken from culture after CMV antigen stimulation. The TCR was taken from a human donor in good health (CMV status not recorded). Some clones in this sample may be carry-over from other donors' samples.

In DNA, the CDR3 is TGTGCCAGCAGCTCACCGGGACAGCGAGACTATGGCTACACCTTC. It translates to CASSSPGQRDYGYTF. The V call is TRBV11-2, the J call TRBJ1-2; 7 bases agree with TRBD1. CDR1 is SGHAT, CDR2 FQNNGV, per germline. The J segment lost 3 bases and the V segment lost 4 bases, leaving 8 bases of the junction unmatched. This CDR3 is 15 amino acids long.